This TCR beta chain stems from a study of blood T cell repertoires in COVID-19. Study information: The United States, Italy and Spain provided the acute and convalescent COVID-19 samples. T cells, B-cell-depleted T cells, or PBMCs supplied cDNA or gDNA.

Participant-reported clinical history was the basis for cohort assignment. J gave up 2 bases and V 0 bases, and 3 bases lay outside the gene matches. Germline V lookup: CDR1 SGHRS, CDR2 YFSETQ. The CDR3 consists of 15 residues. Sequencing used immunoSEQ multiplex PCR; TCRdb keeps in-frame clones, though not all of them. Of about 190,000 clones in the sample, approximately 84% were seen once. The chain employs TRBV5-1 and TRBJ2-7; TRBD2 matches 9 bases. The receptor was derived from a woman younger than 45 who had recovered from COVID-19. Sequencing was performed on PBMCs or T cells enriched from blood (not recorded which). The CDR3, as DNA: TGCGCCAGCAGCTTGGCGACTAGCGGCGCCTACGAGCAGTACTTC. It translates to CASSLATSGAYEQYF.